A single sample is the source of the 20 T cell receptor beta chains below, sequenced in a study of T-cell memory formation after mild COVID-19. Each CDR3 protein is one row after TCRdb ran MiXCR on the 5' RACE reads. Among hundreds of thousands of distinct CDR3 sequences listed, roughly 18% were seen once. The sequenced material came from PBMCs or a T cell subset sorted from them (not recorded which). Receptors originate from an adult woman who had mild COVID-19 (a few samples of this study predate the infection). Cell type and time point are not known.

This clonotype was picked up a small number of times. This chain joins TRBV7-9 and TRBJ1-6; 8 bases map to TRBD1. The CDR3 extends over 11 amino acids. Losses at the gene ends were 3 bases for V and 16 bases for J; bases not matched to a gene: 2. The germline gives CDR1 SEHNR, CDR2 FQNEAQ (reference sequence). CDR3 sequence: CASSFGQGLHF. The CDR3 nucleotides read TGTGCCAGCAGCTTTGGACAGGGTCTCCACTTT.

This clonotype showed up just a few times. The chain carries TRBV5-1 and TRBJ2-3; tentative D call: TRBD2 (5 bases). Germline loops: CDR1 SGHRS, CDR2 YFSETQ. Trimming took off 4 bases at V and 6 bases at J, with 24 bases between the two ends. The CDR3 loop spans 17 amino acids. The CDR3 region has the DNA TGCGCCAGCAGCGTCGGATCGGGGTCCCGAGGTTGGGATACGCAGTATTTT. As protein: CASSVGSGSRGWDTQYF.

This clonotype was seen only a few times. V usage is TRBV5-1 and J usage is TRBJ2-5; TRBD1 agrees at 7 bases. The germline gives CDR1 SGHRS, CDR2 YFSETQ. CDR3 length: 15 amino acids. V was clipped by 3 bases and J by 0 bases; unmatched bases: 5. The CDR3 bases are TGCGCCAGCAGCTCGTACGGGACAGACCAAGAGACCCAGTACTTC. Its translation: CASSSYGTDQETQYF.

V and J are TRBV7-9 and TRBJ2-1, with 9 positions matching TRBD1. The CDR3 runs 15 residues. Trimming at V came to 3 bases and at J to 8 bases, leaving 8 bases not matched to a gene. Germline V gene sequence: CDR1 SEHNR, CDR2 FQNEAQ (reference sequence). CDR3 coding DNA: TGTGCCAGCAGCTTCCGGGACAGGGTCGCATATGAGCAGTTCTTC. This codes for CASSFRDRVAYEQFF.

This chain joins TRBV6-5 and TRBJ1-2, with D possibly TRBD1 on 6 matching bases. Trimming shortened V by 5 bases and J by 7 bases, and 17 bases separated the two germline ends. The CDR3 is made up of 14 amino acids. Germline V lookup: CDR1 MNHEY, CDR2 SVGAGI. The DNA for the CDR3 is TGTGCCAGCAGTCGGACAGAGCGATCCGGTGGCTACACCTTC. Its translation is CASSRTERSGGYTF.

The V call is TRBV7-2, the J call TRBJ2-7; D unresolved. The CDR3 covers 15 residues. Germline values: CDR1 SGHTA, CDR2 FQGNSA. Trimming pared 8 bases from V and 2 bases from J, leaving 19 bases between. For the CDR3, the DNA is TGTGCCAGCCGCCAAGGACGTTCAGCCCCCTACGAGCAGTACTTC. The encoded protein is CASRQGRSAPYEQYF.

This chain connects TRBV30 to TRBJ1-6; the D is unclear. Per the germline V gene, CDR1 is GTSNPN and CDR2 is SVGIG (reference sequence). Trimming stripped 1 base from V and 7 bases from J, with 2 bases between. The CDR3 contains 11 residues. The CDR3 region is CAWSGNSPLHF. The CDR3 DNA follows: TGTGCCTGGAGTGGGAATTCACCCCTCCACTTT. The whole variable domain, filled in from reference TRBV30 and TRBJ1-6, reads SQTIHQWPATLVQPVGSPLSLECTVEGTSNPNLYWYRQAAGRGLQLLFYSVGIGQISSEVPQNLSASRPQDRQFILSSKKLLLSDSGFYLCAWSGNSPLHFGNGTRLTVT.

This sequence joins TRBV5-1 and TRBJ2-7, with a possible D match to TRBD1 (6 bases). Germline V gene lookup returns CDR1 SGHRS and CDR2 YFSETQ. The CDR3 extends over 13 amino acids. The V end was cut by 5 bases, the J end by 3 bases, with 12 bases between. For the CDR3, the DNA is TGCGCCAGCAGGGACAGTTCAGGCTACGAGCAGTACTTC. This translates into CASRDSSGYEQYF. The full variable domain, with the rest looked up from reference TRBV5-1 and TRBJ2-7, is KAGVTQTPRYLIKTRGQQVTLSCSPISGHRSVSWYQQTPGQGLQFLFEYFSETQRNKGNFPGRFSGRQFSNSRSEMNVSTLELGDSALYLCASRDSSGYEQYFGPGTRLTVT.

V gene TRBV19 combines with J gene TRBJ1-3; tentative D call: TRBD1 (6 bases). Deletions cut 7 bases from V and 2 bases from J, with 18 bases between. Germline V gives CDR1 LNHDA, CDR2 SQIVND (reference sequence). This CDR3 contains 16 residues. DNA of the CDR3: TGTGCCAGTAACCACCCTACAGGGTCGGCTGGAAACACCATATATTTT. Amino acid sequence: CASNHPTGSAGNTIYF. The full variable domain, completed using reference TRBV19 and TRBJ1-3, is DGGITQSPKYLFRKEGQNVTLSCEQNLNHDAMYWYRQDPGQGLRLIYYSQIVNDFQKGDIAEGYSVSREKKESFPLTVTSAQKNPTAFYLCASNHPTGSAGNTIYFGEGSWLTVV.

V usage is TRBV6-1 and J usage is TRBJ1-2, with 9 positions matching TRBD1. V trimming: 3 bases; J trimming: 8 bases; junction bases outside the gene matches: 22. The CDR3 is 19 residues long. Germline CDR1 MNHNS, CDR2 SASEGT. CDR3: CASSEADDRGEWAQPGYTF. In DNA, the CDR3 is TGTGCCAGCAGTGAGGCAGATGACAGGGGGGAATGGGCCCAGCCGGGCTACACCTTC.

This clonotype was recorded a few times. The chain has TRBV20-1 and TRBJ2-1; TRBD2 matches at 9 bases. The V gene end was trimmed by 6 bases and the J gene end by 2 bases; junction bases not matched to a gene: 11. CDR1 and CDR2 (germline): DFQATT, SNEGSKA (reference sequence). CDR3 size: 16 residues. The CDR3 loop reads CSARRGRGGPYNEQFF. For the CDR3, the DNA is TGCAGTGCCAGGAGGGGGCGGGGGGGCCCCTACAATGAGCAGTTCTTC.

V usage is TRBV6-2 or TRBV6-3 and J usage is TRBJ2-3; no reliable D call. Per germline, CDR1 MNHEY and CDR2 SVGEGT. Trimming shortened V by 5 bases and J by 1 base, and 10 bases separated the two germline ends. The CDR3 spans 14 residues. In DNA form, the CDR3 reads TGTGCCAGCAGTCCTCTCTCCCGCACAGATACGCAGTATTTT. Its protein product is CASSPLSRTDTQYF.

This clonotype was observed a few times. The chain has TRBV20-1 and TRBJ2-7; 9 bases align to TRBD2. CDR3 length equals 15 residues. V gave up 6 bases and J gave up 4 bases; unmatched junction bases: 13. Germline assignment: CDR1 DFQATT and CDR2 SNEGSKA (reference sequence). The CDR3 coding sequence is TGCAGTGCAGAAGATCTGGTTGCGGGAGGGTACGAGCAGTACTTC. This gives the protein CSAEDLVAGGYEQYF.

The V call is TRBV4-1, the J call TRBJ1-4, with D possibly TRBD1 on 5 matching bases. Germline-derived CDR1 and CDR2 are MGHRA and YSYEKL. Between the trimmed V and J ends, which lost 5 bases and 3 bases, there was a span of 10 bases. The CDR3 covers 14 residues. CDR3 sequence (DNA): TGCGCCAGCAGCTCCGGGACTTCTAATGAAAAACTGTTTTTT. This sequence encodes CASSSGTSNEKLFF.

This clonotype was counted only a few times. In DNA, the CDR3 is TGCGCCAGCAGCCCGGTGGGAGGGATGGGCACTGAAGCTTTCTTT. It yields the protein CASSPVGGMGTEAFF. The genes are TRBV4-1 and TRBJ1-1; D remains ambiguous. The CDR3 extends over 15 amino acids. CDR1 is MGHRA and CDR2 is YSYEKL in the germline V gene. Trimming removed 4 bases from V and 4 bases from J, with 16 bases in between.

This clonotype has only a few counts. The chain links TRBV21-1 to TRBJ1-6; the table's D call, TRBD1, has no DNA check behind it. TRBV21-1 is designated a pseudogene. This CDR3 is built from 19 residues. CDR3 region: CASSKIPPEDRRKSSPLHF. In DNA, the CDR3 is TGTGCCAGCAGCAAAATCCCGCCGGAGGACAGAAGGAAATCTTCACCCCTCCACTTT.

This chain joins TRBV7-2 and TRBJ2-7, with D perhaps matching TRBD2 (6 bases). The CDR3 extends over 13 amino acids. The germline gives CDR1 SGHTA, CDR2 FQGNSA. The CDR3 coding sequence is TGTGCCAGCAGCTTAGCCCGGGGGAATGAGCAGTACGTT. Its protein product is CASSLARGNEQYV.

This clonotype was observed a few times. This chain links TRBV7-3 with TRBJ1-1; weak D call: TRBD1 (6 bases). Germline CDR1 SGHTA, CDR2 FQGTGA. There are 13 residues in the CDR3. Trimming took 4 bases from V and 5 from J, leaving 11 bases between them. CDR3 DNA: TGTGCCAGCAGCTCTGGACAGACAACTGAAGCTTTCTTT. It translates to CASSSGQTTEAFF.

This clonotype was observed a few times. The chain carries TRBV29-1 and TRBJ2-1; no firm D call. Trimming removed 3 bases at V and 8 bases at J, with 17 bases between. CDR1 SQVTM and CDR2 ANQGSEA come from the germline V gene. This CDR3 has 14 residues. This chain's CDR3 is CSVEDEASTYEQFF. In DNA, the CDR3 is TGCAGCGTTGAGGATGAGGCGTCCACTTATGAGCAGTTCTTC.

The chain uses TRBV19 and TRBJ1-1; D is perhaps TRBD1 (5 bases). V was cut by 8 bases and J by 3 bases, with 10 bases left in between. This CDR3 has 12 residues. The germline V gene encodes CDR1 LNHDA and CDR2 SQIVND (reference sequence). CDR3 coding DNA: TGTGCCAGTGGGGCGAGGGACACTGAAGCTTTCTTT. Protein: CASGARDTEAFF.